The 28 T cell receptor beta chains given below trace back to one sample, sequenced in a study of cytomegalovirus exposure and HLA in healthy donors. PCR employed 60 Vbeta and 13 Jbeta primers. The repertoire was sequenced with immunoSEQ multiplex PCR; TCRdb's copy has only in-frame clones and lacks some. The sample contains 200,000 to 250,000 clones, 65% to 85% of which appear only once. Material for sequencing was PBMCs. The receptors originated from a woman between 25 and 40 years old in good health and CMV-seronegative.

This clone has only one observation. This chain uses TRBV5-1 with TRBJ2-1; weak D call: TRBD2 (5 bases). V lost 1 base to trimming and J lost 0 bases, with 23 bases between them. Germline CDR1 reads SGHRS; CDR2 reads YFSETQ. The CDR3 runs 20 residues. The CDR3 loop reads CASSLKTQDFSQTSYNEQFF. Here the CDR3 DNA reads TGCGCCAGCAGCTTGAAGACTCAGGACTTCTCACAAACCTCCTACAATGAGCAGTTCTTC. Based on the CDR3 plus reference TRBV5-1 and TRBJ2-1, the full variable domain is KAGVTQTPRYLIKTRGQQVTLSCSPISGHRSVSWYQQTPGQGLQFLFEYFSETQRNKGNFPGRFSGRQFSNSRSEMNVSTLELGDSALYLCASSLKTQDFSQTSYNEQFFGPGTRLTVL.

The chain joins TRBV4-1 to TRBJ2-2, with D perhaps TRBD1 (5 bases). Trimming took 1 base from V and 1 from J, leaving 7 bases between them. From germline, CDR1 is MGHRA and CDR2 YSYEKL. The CDR3 extends over 15 amino acids. In DNA form, the CDR3 reads TGCGCCAGCAGCCAAGCAGGACAGAACACCGGGGAGCTGTTTTTT. The encoded protein is CASSQAGQNTGELFF.

The gene calls are TRBV5-6 and TRBJ2-7, with D possibly matching TRBD1 (5 bases). The ends were cut back, 4 bases at V and 5 bases at J, with 19 bases in the middle. Germline-derived CDR1 and CDR2 are SGHDT and YYEEEE. The CDR3 length is 15 residues. CDR3 nucleotides: TGTGCCAGCAGCCGAATCATCTCAGGGATCGACGAGCAGTACTTC. Translation: CASSRIISGIDEQYF.

About this clone: This sample also contains other DNA sequences that code for the same CDR3. Here the CDR3 DNA reads TGTGCCAGCAGCTTTGGGACAGGAGCCTACGAGCAGTACTTC. Its protein is CASSFGTGAYEQYF. J is TRBJ2-7 and V is TRBV5-6; 8 nucleotides line up with TRBD1. The CDR3 runs to 14 residues. Trimming took 2 bases from V and 2 from J; bases not matched to a gene: 3. Germline lookup yields CDR1 SGHDT and CDR2 YYEEEE.

This clone was seen a handful of times. The V call is TRBV6-6, the J call TRBJ1-2; D ambiguous. This CDR3 region has 15 residues. Trimming removed 2 bases from V and 2 bases from J, with 12 bases in between. Per germline, CDR1 MNHNY and CDR2 SVGAGI (reference sequence). The CDR3 protein is CASSYANTENYGYTF. CDR3 nucleotide sequence: TGTGCCAGCAGTTACGCAAATACAGAGAACTATGGCTACACCTTC.

The chain is built from TRBV5-6 and TRBJ1-1; D is unresolved. Per the germline V gene, CDR1 is SGHDT and CDR2 is YYEEEE. The CDR3 sequence is 11 residues long. Trimming took 2 bases from V and 5 from J, leaving 4 bases between them. The CDR3 region is CASSFETEAFF. The CDR3 bases are TGTGCCAGCAGCTTTGAGACTGAAGCTTTCTTT.

The chain joins TRBV29-1 to TRBJ1-1; possibly TRBD1 for D (5 bases). This CDR3 contains 13 residues. Between the trimmed V and J ends, which lost 5 bases and 3 bases, there was a span of 13 bases. Germline CDR1 and CDR2: SQVTM and ANQGSEA. The CDR3 DNA follows: TGCAGCGTTACCACAGACAGTTACACTGAAGCTTTCTTT. Protein sequence: CSVTTDSYTEAFF.

This chain links TRBV27 with TRBJ2-5; D unclear. Germline V CDR1 and CDR2: MNHEY, SMNVEV (reference sequence). The CDR3 spans 10 residues. Trimming took 8 bases from V and 7 from J, leaving 8 bases between them. The CDR3 nucleotides read TGTGCCAGCGGAGCAGTGACCCAGTACTTC. As protein: CASGAVTQYF.

The CDR3 DNA reads as TGCGCCAGCAGCTCAACCGGGACACAAAACACTGAAGCTTTCTTT. It codes for CASSSTGTQNTEAFF. This chain joins TRBV5-1 and TRBJ1-1, with D possibly being TRBD1 (6 bases). Germline-derived CDR1 and CDR2 are SGHRS and YFSETQ. The CDR3 contains 15 residues. V was trimmed by 3 bases and J by 2 bases, leaving 14 bases between them.

This chain joins TRBV9 and TRBJ2-5, with 7 nucleotides matching TRBD1. The length of the CDR3 is 16 residues. Germline V CDR1 and CDR2: SGDLS, YYNGEE. V dropped 2 bases and J dropped 0; count of bases not matched to a gene: 7. DNA of the CDR3: TGTGCCAGCAGCGTTACATCAGGGGGAAACCAAGAGACCCAGTACTTC. Protein sequence: CASSVTSGGNQETQYF.

This chain joins TRBV5-1 and TRBJ2-7; weak D call: TRBD1 (6 bases). The ends were cut back, 2 bases at V and 5 bases at J, with 17 bases in the middle. This CDR3 has 15 amino acids. Germline V lookup: CDR1 SGHRS, CDR2 YFSETQ. The CDR3 region has the DNA TGCGCCAGCAGCTTCAGAAGGACAGTGTTGCACGAGCAGTACTTC. Protein: CASSFRRTVLHEQYF.

V gene TRBV5-1 combines with J gene TRBJ2-2; no definite D call. Germline CDR1 is SGHRS and CDR2 is YFSETQ. The length of the CDR3 is 13 residues. V lost 0 bases to trimming and J lost 6 bases, with 6 bases between them. In DNA, the CDR3 is TGCGCCAGCAGCTTGGTGGGCGCCGGGGAGCTGTTTTTT. Its protein is CASSLVGAGELFF.

V usage is TRBV29-1 and J usage is TRBJ2-5; no firm D call. In germline, CDR1 is SQVTM, CDR2 ANQGSEA. V gave up 3 bases and J gave up 5 bases, with 13 bases separating them. The length of the CDR3 is 13 residues. CDR3 sequence reads: CSVDEAQSETQYF. CDR3 DNA: TGCAGCGTTGATGAGGCGCAGTCGGAGACCCAGTACTTC.

The chain links TRBV7-2 to TRBJ1-3; D ambiguous. The CDR3 is 14 residues long. Germline CDR1 is SGHTA and CDR2 is FQGNSA. V lost 3 bases and J lost 2, with 8 bases in between. CDR3 sequence reads: CASSFYSAGNTIYF. The CDR3 DNA follows: TGTGCCAGCAGCTTCTACAGTGCTGGAAACACCATATATTTT.

This chain links TRBV7-2 with TRBJ2-7; 9 nucleotides align to TRBD1. CDR3 size: 17 residues. CDR1 is SGHTA, CDR2 FQGNSA, per germline. Trimming at V came to 2 bases and at J to 0 bases, leaving 8 bases not matched to a gene. CDR3 sequence (DNA): TGTGCCAGCAGCTTAAGAGGGGGACAGGGCTTCTCCTACGAGCAGTACTTC. It is translated as CASSLRGGQGFSYEQYF.

Notes on this clone: Other DNA sequences in this sample translate to the same CDR3. The chain couples TRBV7-9 to TRBJ2-3; 12 bases match TRBD2. J was trimmed by 2 bases and V by 9 bases; bases with no gene match: 18. This CDR3 spans 19 amino acids. CDR1 is SEHNR, CDR2 FQNEAQ, per germline (reference sequence). CDR3 in DNA: TGTGCCAGTAGCCCCCAGCCTTCGACTAGCGGGGGACCCACAGATACGCAGTATTTT. This gives the protein CASSPQPSTSGGPTDTQYF. The variable domain in full, completed from reference TRBV7-9 and TRBJ2-3, reads DTGVSQNPRHKITKRGQNVTFRCDPISEHNRLYWYRQTLGQGPEFLTYFQNEAQLEKSRLLSDRFSAERPKGSFSTLEIQRTEQGDSAMYLCASSPQPSTSGGPTDTQYFGPGTRLTVL.

CDR3 in amino acids: CAWSASGQGNTGELFF. Written as DNA, the CDR3 is TGTGCCTGGAGTGCCTCGGGACAGGGTAACACCGGGGAGCTGTTTTTT. The V call is TRBV30, the J call TRBJ2-2; 9 bases are a match to TRBD1. The CDR3 totals 16 residues. Germline CDR1 and CDR2: GTSNPN and SVGIG (reference sequence). V shed 1 base, J shed 2 bases, and the junction held 5 bases outside the gene matches. The variable domain in full, completed from reference TRBV30 and TRBJ2-2, reads SQTIHQWPATLVQPVGSPLSLECTVEGTSNPNLYWYRQAAGRGLQLLFYSVGIGQISSEVPQNLSASRPQDRQFILSSKKLLLSDSGFYLCAWSASGQGNTGELFFGEGSRLTVL.

This clone appeared a few times. The J gene is TRBJ2-1, the V gene TRBV6-5; 7 bases agree with TRBD2. This CDR3 comprises 15 residues. Looked up from germline, CDR1 is MNHEY and CDR2 is SVGAGI. The V segment lost 2 bases and the J segment 5 bases; nucleotides outside the gene matches: 6. The CDR3 loop reads CASSYRDYRDNEQFF. CDR3 DNA: TGTGCCAGCAGTTACCGGGACTATAGAGACAATGAGCAGTTCTTC.

This clone was detected only once. The V and J genes are TRBV9 and TRBJ1-1; 8 bases agree with TRBD1. The V gene end was trimmed by 7 bases and the J gene end by 1 base; junction bases not matched to a gene: 9. The CDR3 contains 15 residues. The germline CDR1 and CDR2 sequences are SGDLS and YYNGEE. The CDR3 region is CASAPGGGGNTEAFF. CDR3 DNA: TGTGCCAGCGCCCCAGGGGGCGGGGGGAACACTGAAGCTTTCTTT.

This clone showed up just a few times. This chain joins TRBV5-1 and TRBJ1-1, with 7 bases aligning to TRBD1. Germline V lookup: CDR1 SGHRS, CDR2 YFSETQ. J gave up 1 base and V 4 bases, and 13 bases lay outside the gene matches. This CDR3 comprises 17 residues. The CDR3 region has the DNA TGCGCCAGCAGCACCCGAGGGGGCAATATACAGAACACTGAAGCTTTCTTT. Protein: CASSTRGGNIQNTEAFF. Using reference TRBV5-1 and TRBJ1-1 for the parts outside the CDR3, the full variable domain is KAGVTQTPRYLIKTRGQQVTLSCSPISGHRSVSWYQQTPGQGLQFLFEYFSETQRNKGNFPGRFSGRQFSNSRSEMNVSTLELGDSALYLCASSTRGGNIQNTEAFFGQGTRLTVV.

The chain uses TRBV10-3 and TRBJ2-5; D is ambiguous. This CDR3 spans 13 amino acids. Germline-derived CDR1 and CDR2 are ENHRY and SYGVKD. V was shortened by 4 bases and J by 2 bases, with 8 bases between the two germline ends. CDR3: CAISGTPQETQYF. Here the CDR3 DNA reads TGTGCCATCAGTGGTACTCCACAAGAGACCCAGTACTTC.

This clone is a singleton in its sample. The chain joins TRBV2 to TRBJ2-2; TRBD2 might be the D (6 bases). The germline gives CDR1 SNHLY, CDR2 FYNNEI. V lost 0 bases to trimming and J lost 5 bases, with 7 bases between them. This CDR3 is 14 amino acids long. The CDR3 is CASSEAAGTGELFF. The CDR3 DNA reads TGTGCCAGCAGTGAAGCGGCGGGAACCGGGGAGCTGTTTTTT.

The chain carries TRBV29-1 and TRBJ1-1; 7 bases align to TRBD1. This CDR3 spans 13 amino acids. Germline V gene data show CDR1 as SQVTM and CDR2 as ANQGSEA. V lost 4 bases and J lost 1; bases outside the gene matches: 3. The DNA for the CDR3 is TGCAGCGTTGCCGGACAGGCGAACACTGAAGCTTTCTTT. It yields the protein CSVAGQANTEAFF.

The CDR3 nucleotides are TGTGCCAGCAGCCAATCCACCTTCGGACTAGCGGGGACCGAGCAGTACTTC. Translation gives CASSQSTFGLAGTEQYF. V is TRBV16 and J is TRBJ2-7; 12 bases align to TRBD2. Germline V CDR1 and CDR2: KGHSY, FQNENV. The CDR3 length is 17 residues. J lost 6 bases, V lost 0 bases, and 9 bases had no gene match.

The gene calls are TRBV27 and TRBJ2-7, with D perhaps TRBD2 (6 bases). Germline V gene lookup returns CDR1 MNHEY and CDR2 SMNVEV (reference sequence). V lost 2 bases and J lost 5, with 25 bases in between. This CDR3 has 18 residues. The CDR3, as DNA: TGTGCCAGCAGTTTAAGGGGTCGGGGCCGCCGGAGGGCCGACGAGCAGTACTTC. It encodes CASSLRGRGRRRADEQYF.

The rearrangement links TRBV19 to TRBJ1-5; tentatively, D is TRBD1 (6 bases). CDR1 LNHDA and CDR2 SQIVND come from the germline V gene (reference sequence). The V end was cut by 2 bases, the J end by 5 bases, with 10 bases between. The CDR3 covers 14 residues. The CDR3 loop is CASSIRGNHQPQHF. DNA for the CDR3: TGTGCCAGTAGTATAAGGGGGAACCATCAGCCCCAGCATTTT.

This sequence joins TRBV6-5 and TRBJ2-1; D gene unclear. Between the trimmed V and J ends, which lost 0 bases and 3 bases, there was a span of 9 bases. Germline values: CDR1 MNHEY, CDR2 SVGAGI. This CDR3 has 15 amino acids. The CDR3 is CASSYSGSFYNEQFF. CDR3 coding DNA: TGTGCCAGCAGTTACTCGGGTAGCTTCTACAATGAGCAGTTCTTC.

This chain uses TRBV28 with TRBJ1-5; 8 nucleotides agree with TRBD1. V trimming: 0 bases; J trimming: 5 bases; junction bases outside the gene matches: 3. Per germline, CDR1 MDHEN and CDR2 SYDVKM. There are 15 residues in the CDR3. The CDR3 DNA sequence: TGTGCCAGCAGTTTATGGACAGGGGCCCATCAGCCCCAGCATTTT. This codes for CASSLWTGAHQPQHF.